The T cell receptor (beta chain) under discussion was sequenced for a study of T cell responses to AZD1222 COVID-19 vaccine. V trimming: 6 bases; J trimming: 2 bases; junction bases outside the gene matches: 2. From germline, CDR1 is LNHNV and CDR2 YYDKDF (reference sequence). The CDR3 totals 15 residues. Profiling relied on immunoSEQ multiplex PCR, and the TCRdb table lists in-frame clones only, not all of them. The table records under 150,000 clones, about 92% of them present only once. V is TRBV15 and J is TRBJ2-6; 9 positions agree with TRBD1. This material consisted of peripheral blood, taken on day 0 of AZD1222 vaccination. The TCR sequence derives from an adult in good health. This chain's CDR3 is CATSTGGPGANVLTF. The CDR3 DNA sequence: TGTGCCACCAGTACAGGGGGCCCTGGGGCCAACGTCCTGACTTTC.